This T cell receptor (beta chain) is drawn from a study of blood T cell repertoires in COVID-19. Overall study: The United States, Italy and Spain provided the acute and convalescent COVID-19 samples. From T cells, B-cell-depleted T cells, or PBMCs came the material, which was cDNA or gDNA.

The repertoire was sequenced with immunoSEQ multiplex PCR; TCRdb's copy has only in-frame clones and lacks some. The repertoire holds about 89,000 clones, with roughly 96% as singletons. The CDR3 covers 15 residues. The germline V gene encodes CDR1 LNHDA and CDR2 SQIVND (reference sequence). The J segment lost 9 bases and the V segment lost 6 bases, leaving 13 bases of the junction unmatched. This clone is a singleton in its sample. The rearrangement uses TRBV19 and TRBJ2-3, with 9 bases matching TRBD1. The clonotype originates from a human donor with active COVID-19. The donor label of this sample is uncertain. The material sequenced was peripheral blood. The CDR3 reads CASSPTGGARRTQYF. The CDR3 region has the DNA TGTGCCAGTAGCCCTACAGGGGGCGCGAGGCGGACGCAGTATTTT. Variable domain in full (rest from reference TRBV19 and TRBJ2-3): DGGITQSPKYLFRKEGQNVTLSCEQNLNHDAMYWYRQDPGQGLRLIYYSQIVNDFQKGDIAEGYSVSREKKESFPLTVTSAQKNPTAFYLCASSPTGGARRTQYFGPGTRLTVL.